What follows are 32 T cell receptor beta chains derived from one specimen sequenced in a study of technical replicates of blood from a handful of donors. Here immunoSEQ multiplex PCR was the method, and the copy in TCRdb shows in-frame clones only, minus some. The sample lists nearly 70,000 clones, roughly nine tenths seen once, with around 4.5% in the top ten. The sequenced sample was PBMCs. The receptors come from a human donor in good health. Some clones in this sample may be carry-over from other donors' samples.

The chain joins TRBV7-9 to TRBJ1-2, with a tentative D call TRBD1 (6 bases). The CDR3 is 13 amino acids. Germline CDR1 is SEHNR and CDR2 is FQNEAQ (reference sequence). Trimming pared 0 bases from V and 6 bases from J, leaving 8 bases between. CDR3 region: CASSLANRDGYTF. CDR3 sequence (DNA): TGTGCCAGCAGCTTAGCCAACAGGGATGGCTACACCTTC. Full variable domain (remainder filled in from reference TRBV7-9 and TRBJ1-2): DTGVSQNPRHKITKRGQNVTFRCDPISEHNRLYWYRQTLGQGPEFLTYFQNEAQLEKSRLLSDRFSAERPKGSFSTLEIQRTEQGDSAMYLCASSLANRDGYTFGSGTRLTVV.

The CDR3, as DNA: TGTGCCAGCAGCTTCGATGGGAGGGCCACCGAGACCCAGTACTTC. Protein product: CASSFDGRATETQYF. The chain is built from TRBV7-3 and TRBJ2-5; 7 nucleotides match TRBD2. Germline V gene lookup returns CDR1 SGHTA and CDR2 FQGTGA. With 3 bases clipped from V and 5 bases from J, the junction kept 9 bases outside the gene matches. This CDR3 spans 15 amino acids.

V usage is TRBV19 and J usage is TRBJ2-7, with 9 bases lining up with TRBD2. J gave up 2 bases and V 1 base, and 3 bases lay outside the gene matches. Germline assignment: CDR1 LNHDA and CDR2 SQIVND (reference sequence). The CDR3 loop spans 15 amino acids. The CDR3 nucleotides read TGTGCCAGTAGTATAGGGGCTAGCGGGGCCTACGAGCAGTACTTC. Translation gives CASSIGASGAYEQYF.

The rearrangement links TRBV6-1 to TRBJ2-7; D call uncertain. The CDR3 has 12 residues. The germline CDR1 and CDR2 sequences are MNHNS and SASEGT. V was pared by 5 bases and J by 7 bases, with 12 bases between. Here the CDR3 reads CASSLTVNEQYF. In nucleotides, the CDR3 is TGTGCCAGCAGTCTCACAGTGAATGAGCAGTACTTC.

The sample holds one count of this clone. The chain couples TRBV9 to TRBJ1-1; D remains ambiguous. From germline, CDR1 is SGDLS and CDR2 YYNGEE. CDR3 length: 14 residues. Trimming stripped 0 bases from V and 0 bases from J, with 6 bases between. The CDR3 sequence is CASSVAEVNTEAFF. The CDR3 DNA reads as TGTGCCAGCAGCGTAGCAGAGGTGAACACTGAAGCTTTCTTT. Supplemented by reference TRBV9 and TRBJ1-1, the full variable domain reads DSGVTQTPKHLITATGQRVTLRCSPRSGDLSVYWYQQSLDQGLQFLIQYYNGEERAKGNILERFSAQQFPDLHSELNLSSLELGDSALYFCASSVAEVNTEAFFGQGTRLTVV.

The V call is TRBV7-9, the J call TRBJ1-3, with a weak D call TRBD1 (6 bases). The CDR3 is 14 residues long. The V and J ends lost 2 bases and 1 base respectively, with 6 bases between them. The germline CDR1 and CDR2 sequences are SEHNR and FQNEAQ (reference sequence). CDR3 region: CASSLRGSGNTIYF. Here the CDR3 DNA reads TGTGCCAGCAGCTTAAGGGGGTCTGGAAACACCATATATTTT.

CDR3 sequence (DNA): TGTGCCAGCAGCTTCTCAGGGGGAGGGACCCAGTACTTC. It specifies CASSFSGGGTQYF. The chain uses TRBV5-6 and TRBJ2-5; D perhaps matches TRBD1 (7 bases). Trimming removed 2 bases at V and 7 bases at J, with 12 bases between. CDR1 is SGHDT and CDR2 is YYEEEE in the germline V gene. CDR3 size: 13 residues.

The chain carries TRBV5-5 and TRBJ2-5, with no clear D. CDR3 size: 16 residues. Germline-derived CDR1 and CDR2 are SGHKS and YYEKEE (reference sequence). V was shortened by 4 bases and J by 0 bases, with 16 bases between the two germline ends. CDR3 loop: CASSPHGPQYQETQYF. CDR3 DNA: TGTGCCAGCAGCCCCCATGGGCCCCAGTACCAAGAGACCCAGTACTTC.

The chain has TRBV6-6 and TRBJ2-5; 8 bases agree with TRBD2. The CDR3 covers 15 residues. CDR1 and CDR2 from the germline V gene are MNHNY and SVGAGI (reference sequence). Trimming at V came to 0 bases and at J to 5 bases, leaving 5 bases not matched to a gene. The CDR3 reads CASSYSRGDGETQYF. The CDR3 DNA follows: TGTGCCAGCAGTTACTCGCGGGGGGATGGGGAGACCCAGTACTTC.

The genes are TRBV4-2 and TRBJ1-4; 9 bases align to TRBD1. The V segment lost 2 bases and the J segment 6 bases; nucleotides outside the gene matches: 4. This CDR3 has 15 amino acids. CDR1 LGHNA and CDR2 YNFKEQ come from the germline V gene. CDR3: CASSQYTGGHEKLFF. The CDR3 DNA is TGTGCCAGCAGCCAATACACAGGGGGCCATGAAAAACTGTTTTTT.

The V call is TRBV30, the J call TRBJ2-1; 10 bases fit TRBD2. The germline gives CDR1 GTSNPN, CDR2 SVGIG (reference sequence). The CDR3 sequence is 13 residues long. V gave up 6 bases and J gave up 6 bases; unmatched junction bases: 5. As DNA, the CDR3 is TGTGCCTGTCCGGGACTAGCGAGCAATGAGCAGTTCTTC. It is translated as CACPGLASNEQFF.

V usage is TRBV4-2 and J usage is TRBJ2-1, with D tentatively TRBD1 (6 bases). Germline V lookup: CDR1 LGHNA, CDR2 YNFKEQ. V gave up 4 bases and J gave up 3 bases, with 22 bases separating them. The CDR3 is made up of 18 amino acids. The CDR3 protein is CASSPPLRPGALYNEQFF. In DNA form, the CDR3 reads TGTGCCAGCAGCCCTCCCTTACGGCCAGGGGCCCTCTACAATGAGCAGTTCTTC.

The chain combines TRBV4-2 with TRBJ2-2; 9 bases fit TRBD2. The germline CDR1 and CDR2 sequences are LGHNA and YNFKEQ. V dropped 3 bases and J dropped 0; count of bases not matched to a gene: 8. The CDR3 covers 18 residues. Here the CDR3 reads CASSHSGTSGSNTGELFF. Here the CDR3 DNA reads TGTGCCAGCAGCCATAGTGGAACTAGCGGGTCGAACACCGGGGAGCTGTTTTTT.

Written as DNA, the CDR3 is TGTGCCAGCAGCTTAGTCTCTAGCGGGGTACAAGAGACCCAGTACTTC. Amino acid sequence: CASSLVSSGVQETQYF. The chain employs TRBV7-2 and TRBJ2-5; 9 bases fit TRBD2. This CDR3 spans 16 amino acids. CDR1 is SGHTA and CDR2 is FQGNSA in the germline V gene. V shed 1 base, J shed 2 bases, and the junction held 5 bases outside the gene matches.

The rearrangement links TRBV5-4 to TRBJ2-3; TRBD1 aligns across 7 bases. CDR1 is SGHNT and CDR2 is YYREEE in the germline V gene (reference sequence). V shed 4 bases and J 3 bases; nucleotides not matched to a gene: 2. The CDR3 length is 13 residues. Here the CDR3 reads CASSQGQTDTQYF. CDR3 DNA sequence: TGTGCCAGCAGCCAGGGACAGACAGATACGCAGTATTTT.

V gene TRBV4-3 combines with J gene TRBJ1-6; D unresolved. The CDR3 extends over 15 amino acids. The germline CDR1 and CDR2 sequences are LGHNA and YSLEER. V dropped 4 bases and J dropped 7 bases, with 14 bases sitting between them. CDR3 residues: CASSRGVGPNSPLHF. CDR3 nucleotides: TGCGCCAGCAGCCGCGGGGTAGGGCCAAATTCACCCCTCCACTTT.

The V call is TRBV9, the J call TRBJ2-1, with 7 bases matching TRBD2. Germline-derived CDR1 and CDR2 are SGDLS and YYNGEE. This CDR3 spans 13 amino acids. V trimming: 5 bases; J trimming: 7 bases; junction bases outside the gene matches: 6. CDR3 protein: CASSPGAGNEQFF. CDR3 DNA: TGTGCCAGCAGTCCGGGAGCGGGAAATGAGCAGTTCTTC.

The rearrangement uses TRBV7-3 and TRBJ1-6; D gene uncertain. The CDR3 length is 15 residues. Trimming cost V 0 bases and J 8 bases, with 11 bases left between them. Germline V gives CDR1 SGHTA, CDR2 FQGTGA. The CDR3 DNA reads TGTGCCAGCAGCTTAACGGGGAGGTATGATTCACCCCTCCACTTT. This gives the protein CASSLTGRYDSPLHF.

The chain couples TRBV6-6 to TRBJ1-2, with TRBD1 matching over 10 bases. The germline V gene encodes CDR1 MNHNY and CDR2 SVGAGI (reference sequence). After removal of 5 bases from V and 7 bases from J, the junction contained 10 bases not matched to a gene. CDR3 length: 15 amino acids. Written as DNA, the CDR3 is TGTGCCAGCAGTCCGACCGGGACAGGGGCAGGTGGCTACACCTTC. Translated, it gives CASSPTGTGAGGYTF.

CDR3 coding DNA: TGCGCCAGTACCGGGACAGGGCGATACGAGCAGTACTTC. It is translated as CASTGTGRYEQYF. The rearrangement uses TRBV5-1 and TRBJ2-7, with 9 positions matching TRBD1. Per germline, CDR1 SGHRS and CDR2 YFSETQ. V was pared by 8 bases and J by 4 bases, with 7 bases of the junction left unmatched. The CDR3 contains 13 residues.

This rearrangement joins TRBV4-1 to TRBJ2-7, with 15 bases lining up with TRBD2. V lost 4 bases, J lost 3 bases, and 1 base stayed unmatched. CDR1 is MGHRA and CDR2 is YSYEKL in the germline V gene. The CDR3 covers 15 residues. CDR3 residues: CASSRTSGRDYEQYF. The DNA of the CDR3 is TGCGCCAGCAGCCGGACTAGCGGGAGGGACTACGAGCAGTACTTC.

The CDR3: CASSLMGDTEAFF. Here the CDR3 DNA reads TGTGCCAGCAGCTTGATGGGCGATACTGAAGCTTTCTTT. This chain links TRBV5-8 with TRBJ1-1; D unresolved. CDR3 length equals 13 residues. Trimming removed 1 base from V and 5 bases from J, with 9 bases in between. Germline loops: CDR1 SGHTS, CDR2 YDEGEE. Variable domain in full (rest from reference TRBV5-8 and TRBJ1-1): EAGVTQSPTHLIKTRGQQATLRCSPISGHTSVYWYQQALGLGLQFLLWYDEGEERNRGNFPPRFSGRQFPNYSSELNVNALELEDSALYLCASSLMGDTEAFFGQGTRLTVV.

This clone was observed a few times. The rearrangement joins TRBV15 to TRBJ2-2; the match to TRBD1 covers 10 bases. Per germline, CDR1 LNHNV and CDR2 YYDKDF (reference sequence). V was pared by 6 bases and J by 5 bases, with 6 bases of the junction left unmatched. This CDR3 has 15 amino acids. CDR3 sequence (DNA): TGTGCCACCAGAAGCGACAGGGGGCGAACCGGGGAGCTGTTTTTT. The encoded protein is CATRSDRGRTGELFF.

V gene TRBV9 combines with J gene TRBJ2-5; D call uncertain. CDR1 is SGDLS and CDR2 is YYNGEE in the germline V gene. V lost 0 bases and J 7 bases, leaving 10 bases between the germline ends. This CDR3 is 13 amino acids long. CDR3 bases: TGTGCCAGCAGCGTAGCGACCTCGGGGACCCAGTACTTC. This gives the protein CASSVATSGTQYF.

The rearrangement joins TRBV4-3 to TRBJ2-2; D unclear. V shed 1 base and J shed 1 base, with 7 bases lying between them. Looked up from germline, CDR1 is LGHNA and CDR2 is YSLEER. This CDR3 is built from 15 residues. DNA of the CDR3: TGCGCCAGCAGCCAAGTTAACAGGAACACCGGGGAGCTGTTTTTT. Encoded protein: CASSQVNRNTGELFF.

The chain uses TRBV4-1 and TRBJ2-2, with a tentative D call TRBD1 (5 bases). This CDR3 region has 16 residues. Germline CDR1 reads MGHRA; CDR2 reads YSYEKL. V was cut by 4 bases and J by 0 bases, with 12 bases left in between. For the CDR3, the DNA is TGCGCCAGCAGCCCCAGGGTCAACCCGAACACCGGGGAGCTGTTTTTT. Translated: CASSPRVNPNTGELFF.

The rearrangement links TRBV5-1 to TRBJ2-7; D possibly corresponds to TRBD1 (6 bases). CDR1 SGHRS and CDR2 YFSETQ come from the germline V gene. The CDR3 is 15 amino acids. Trimming removed 4 bases from V and 5 bases from J, with 19 bases in between. In nucleotides, the CDR3 is TGCGCCAGCAGCGTAATAGACAGGTCCCTCCACGAGCAGTACTTC. Residues: CASSVIDRSLHEQYF.

In its sample, this clone was seen once. The genes are TRBV27 and TRBJ1-1, with D perhaps matching TRBD1 (6 bases). Looked up from germline, CDR1 is MNHEY and CDR2 is SMNVEV (reference sequence). This CDR3 region has 13 residues. V lost 6 bases and J 5 bases, leaving 13 bases between the germline ends. CDR3 residues: CASRPTGSTEAFF. The CDR3 region has the DNA TGTGCCAGCAGGCCGACAGGAAGTACTGAAGCTTTCTTT.

The chain joins TRBV7-2 to TRBJ2-7; 10 positions agree with TRBD2. Germline values: CDR1 SGHTA, CDR2 FQGNSA. The V gene end was trimmed by 1 base and the J gene end by 4 bases; junction bases not matched to a gene: 10. The CDR3 covers 17 residues. The CDR3 loop reads CASSLDASGGTPYEQYF. DNA for the CDR3: TGTGCCAGCAGCTTAGATGCTAGCGGGGGCACACCTTACGAGCAGTACTTC.

The gene calls are TRBV27 and TRBJ1-5; D remains ambiguous. The CDR3 covers 13 residues. Trimming pared 6 bases from V and 2 bases from J, leaving 8 bases between. CDR1 and CDR2 from the germline V gene are MNHEY and SMNVEV (reference sequence). The DNA for the CDR3 is TGTGCCAGCAGCCTCCGGGGCAATCAGCCCCAGCATTTT. This sequence encodes CASSLRGNQPQHF.

V and J are TRBV10-3 and TRBJ1-1, with unresolved D. Trimming took off 5 bases at V and 0 bases at J, with 7 bases between the two ends. This CDR3 contains 13 residues. The germline gives CDR1 ENHRY, CDR2 SYGVKD. CDR3 DNA: TGTGCCATCAGTTTTGGGCTGAACACTGAAGCTTTCTTT. It specifies CAISFGLNTEAFF.

The rearrangement joins TRBV4-3 to TRBJ1-2; TRBD1 matches at 9 bases. Per germline, CDR1 LGHNA and CDR2 YSLEER. CDR3 length: 17 amino acids. Trimming cost V 0 bases and J 8 bases; bases outside gene matches: 13. CDR3 bases: TGCGCCAGCAGCCAAGATGGAGGACAGGGGTTGCGTTCAGGCTACACCTTC. Translated, it gives CASSQDGGQGLRSGYTF.